A single T cell receptor beta chain is shown here with its context. The data stem from a study of T-cell reconstitution after alpha-beta-depleted transplantation in children. Researchers prepared the TCRbeta library using unique molecular identifiers, the study reports. TCRdb re-called the PCR reads with MiXCR, one entry per CDR3 protein. The sample has almost 500,000 distinct CDR3 sequences, around 13% seen once. The CDR3 consists of 11 residues. V gave up 4 bases and J gave up 12 bases, with 10 bases separating them. Germline V lookup: CDR1 SNHLY, CDR2 FYNNEI. This receptor was taken from a human donor who donated a stem cell graft to a child with combined immunodeficiency. The rearrangement uses TRBV2 and TRBJ2-1; a possible D gene is TRBD2 (5 bases). The sample was PBMCs from the stem cell graft donor, taken from the stem cell graft. CDR3 sequence reads: CASSVSEGQFF. CDR3 sequence (DNA): TGTGCCAGCAGTGTCTCAGAGGGGCAGTTCTTC.